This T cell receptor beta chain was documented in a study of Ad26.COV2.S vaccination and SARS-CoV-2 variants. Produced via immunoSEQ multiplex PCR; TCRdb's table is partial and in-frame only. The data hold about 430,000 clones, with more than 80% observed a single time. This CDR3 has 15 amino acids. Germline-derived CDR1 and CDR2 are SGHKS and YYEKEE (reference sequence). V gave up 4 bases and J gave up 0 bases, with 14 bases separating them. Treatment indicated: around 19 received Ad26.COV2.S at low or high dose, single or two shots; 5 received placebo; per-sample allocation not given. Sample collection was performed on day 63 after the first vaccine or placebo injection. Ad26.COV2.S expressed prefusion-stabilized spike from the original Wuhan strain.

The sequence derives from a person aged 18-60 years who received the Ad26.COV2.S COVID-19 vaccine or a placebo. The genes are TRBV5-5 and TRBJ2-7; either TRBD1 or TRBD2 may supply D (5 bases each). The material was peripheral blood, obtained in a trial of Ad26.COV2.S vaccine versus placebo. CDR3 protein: CASSMGRLSSYEQYF. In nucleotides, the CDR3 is TGTGCCAGCAGCATGGGACGACTTAGCTCCTACGAGCAGTACTTC.